This TCR beta chain was observed in a study of T cell responses to AZD1222 COVID-19 vaccine (dated by TCRdb to the early 2020s). Background on the whole study: AZD1222 recipients given second doses at about 4 weeks or at about 12 weeks were pooled, since spike-specific TCR depth and breadth were not found to differ between the two schedules. TCR sequencing covered some 250 trial participants: 200 to 220 given two doses of AZD1222 and some 25 given two doses of MenACWY control vaccine. Trial participants were enrolled by age into 18-55, 56-69 and 70-plus year subgroups, with about 150, 27 and 61 TCR-sequenced participants respectively. The research as a whole found: Participants were mostly white British and included more females than males, and it was suggested by the authors that clonal diversity may have been underestimated. In the small 56-69-year group, the increase in depth fell short of significance, most likely because of low power. Conclusions about previously exposed vaccinees are limited because only six or seven AZD1222 recipients were SARS-CoV-2 seropositive at baseline. After two AZD1222 doses, spike-specific TCR breadth and depth were significantly higher than at day 0 and than in MenACWY recipients. Because no day 14 peak-response samples were available, repertoires were characterized only after the peak T cell response. The vaccine-associated CD4 TCRs covered the entire spike protein, and the dominant responses fell in regions 160-218 and 743-854. Nearly half of unique spike-specific TCRs reportedly recognized epitopes outside regions mutated in the B.1.351 and B.1.1.7 variants.

The CDR3 regions of human TCRbeta chains were analyzed by immunosequencing. As for the original processing: TCRs in the repertoires were compared against a reference library of SARS-CoV-2-specific TCRs that had been generated with the MIRA antigen-specificity platform. Breadth was defined as the fraction of unique TCRs that were SARS-CoV-2-associated, and depth was defined as the fraction of total T cells that were SARS-CoV-2-associated. Using the MIRA data, each spike-specific TCR was assigned both to the spike region to which the TCR was reactive and to a CD4 or CD8 class. Log10-transformed breadth and depth values were compared by one-way ANOVA with Sidak's multiple comparisons tests. TCRdb took this table from immuneACCESS and kept in-frame rearrangements with V and J called. Such tables lack part of the clones; where checked against another copy, unresolved V genes explain under half of the gap, and the rest is unexplained. V and J calls plus clone size are reproduced from that table; the DNA served to infer D and trimming. This sample holds 120,000 or so clones; 80% to 90% were observed only once. 9.4% of the sample goes to the ten largest clones.

Note on this clone: The antigen it binds to is not known. No base quality information exists; no much larger clone differs at one position.

Including cysteine and phenylalanine, the CDR3 has 13 amino acids. Only CDR3 DNA remains: 39 bases, in frame from the first base. V is clipped by 3 bases and J by 3 bases, and the sequence between their germline boundaries is 5 bases long. The time point label corresponds to: baseline before first vaccination. Samples from vaccinated people were obtained from the UK trials COV001 and COV002, which included a single-blind randomized controlled phase 2/3 trial of AZD1222 (ChAdOx1 nCoV-19) in healthy adults. For TCRbeta chain sequencing, PBMC samples from trial participants were taken at day 0 and at day 28 after the second dose.

Sequenced here: peripheral blood, sampled on day 0 of AZD1222 vaccination. The rearranged segments are TRBV12-3 or TRBV12-4 and TRBJ2-2, with the D gene not clear enough to name. The sequence derives from an adult in good health. The CDR3 amino acid sequence is: CASSFFHTGELFF. The DNA sequence is given as TGTGCCAGCAGTTTCTTCCACACCGGGGAGCTGTTTTTT.